This T cell receptor (beta chain) is drawn from a study of CD8+ T cells in alopecia areata. About the research overall: Once tofacitinib had been taken for 6 to 18 months, 6 months off drug followed.

J lost 5 bases, V lost 0 bases, and 7 bases had no gene match. Per germline, CDR1 SGHDN and CDR2 FVKESK. CDR3 length: 16 residues. Regarding treatment: oral pan-JAK inhibitor, 5-10 mg twice daily. Concerning this clone: Its antigen is unidentified.

Study-wide points: Numerous clones, expanded in lesions, remained in scalp and blood during tofacitinib. TCRs were shared less clearly across patients than in mice, possibly for HLA-related reasons.

It was cDNA, reverse transcribed from extracted RNA, that served as the sequencing template. TCRdb's copy holds only in-frame clones and misses some; the assay was immunoSEQ multiplex PCR. The sample lists 95,000 to 150,000 clones, approximately 60% occurring once. The sequencing here drew on CD4+ T cells sorted from blood, taken at week 4, from a patient treated with tofacitinib. The chain recombines TRBV14 with TRBJ2-5; TRBD2 matches 9 bases. The sequence was obtained from a human donor with alopecia areata. CDR3 bases: TGTGCCAGCAGCCAAGATCTAGCGGGGATCGGGGAGACCCAGTACTTC. Its translation: CASSQDLAGIGETQYF. Based on the CDR3 plus reference TRBV14 and TRBJ2-5, the full variable domain is EAGVTQFPSHSVIEKGQTVTLRCDPISGHDNLYWYRRVMGKEIKFLLHFVKESKQDESGMPNNRFLAERTGGTYSTLKVQPAELEDSGVYFCASSQDLAGIGETQYFGPGTRLLVL.